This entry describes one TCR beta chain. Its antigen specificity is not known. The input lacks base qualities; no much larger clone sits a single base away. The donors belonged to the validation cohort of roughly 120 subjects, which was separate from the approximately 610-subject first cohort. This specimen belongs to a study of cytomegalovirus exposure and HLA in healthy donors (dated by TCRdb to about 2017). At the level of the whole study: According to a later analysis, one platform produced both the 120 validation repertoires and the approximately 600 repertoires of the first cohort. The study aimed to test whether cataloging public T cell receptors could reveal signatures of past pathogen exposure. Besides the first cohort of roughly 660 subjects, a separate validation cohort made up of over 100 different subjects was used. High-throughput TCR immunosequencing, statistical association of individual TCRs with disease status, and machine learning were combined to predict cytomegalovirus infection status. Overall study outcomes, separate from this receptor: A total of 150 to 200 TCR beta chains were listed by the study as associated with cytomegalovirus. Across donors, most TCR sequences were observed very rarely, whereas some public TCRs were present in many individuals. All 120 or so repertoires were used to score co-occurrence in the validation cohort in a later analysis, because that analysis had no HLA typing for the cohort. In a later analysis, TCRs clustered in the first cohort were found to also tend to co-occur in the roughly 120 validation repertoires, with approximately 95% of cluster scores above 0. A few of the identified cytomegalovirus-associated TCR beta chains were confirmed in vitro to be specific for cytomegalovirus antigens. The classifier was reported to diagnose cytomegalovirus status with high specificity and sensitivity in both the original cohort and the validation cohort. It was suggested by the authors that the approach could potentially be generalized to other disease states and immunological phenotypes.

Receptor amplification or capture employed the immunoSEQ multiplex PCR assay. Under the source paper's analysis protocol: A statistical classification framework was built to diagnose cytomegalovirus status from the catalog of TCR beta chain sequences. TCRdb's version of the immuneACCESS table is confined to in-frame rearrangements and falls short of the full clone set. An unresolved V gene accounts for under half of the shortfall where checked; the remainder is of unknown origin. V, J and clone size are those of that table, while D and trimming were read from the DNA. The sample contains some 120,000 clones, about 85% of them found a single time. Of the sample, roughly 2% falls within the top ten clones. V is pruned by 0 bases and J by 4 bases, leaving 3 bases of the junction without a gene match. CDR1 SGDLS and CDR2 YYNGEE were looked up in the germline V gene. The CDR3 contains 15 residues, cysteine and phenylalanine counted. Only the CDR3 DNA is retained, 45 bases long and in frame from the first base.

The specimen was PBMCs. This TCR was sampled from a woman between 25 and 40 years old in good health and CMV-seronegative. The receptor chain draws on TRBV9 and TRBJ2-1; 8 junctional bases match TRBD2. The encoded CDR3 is CASSVASGPYNEQFF. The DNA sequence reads TGTGCCAGCAGCGTAGCTAGCGGGCCTTACAATGAGCAGTTCTTC.